The 6 T cell receptor beta chains presented below share a single source sample, sequenced in a study of CD4 T cells in relation to SARS-CoV-2 and coronaviruses. Profiling relied on immunoSEQ multiplex PCR, and the TCRdb table lists in-frame clones only, not all of them. This sample yields tens of thousands of clones, of which about 75% are seen a single time; less than 20% belongs to the top ten. Before the COVID-19 pandemic, during about 2011-2019, CD4+ T cells were taken from unexposed donors. After about 11 days of culture, CD4+ T cells were isolated. These TCRs' antigens remain unknown. Sequencing was performed on CD4+ T cells from PBMCs, cultured in vitro. The origin of the receptors is a human donor in good health.

The chain links TRBV11-1 to TRBJ2-5; no reliable D call. Germline V gene sequence: CDR1 SGHAT, CDR2 FQDESV (reference sequence). The V end was cut by 2 bases, the J end by 5 bases, with 3 bases between. This CDR3 has 11 residues. The CDR3 DNA sequence: TGTGCCAGCAGCTTAAGGGAGACCCAGTACTTC. It is translated as CASSLRETQYF.

CDR3 loop: CASRGKHF. The DNA for the CDR3 is TGTGCCAGCAGAGGCAAGCATTTT. The gene calls are TRBV2 and TRBJ1-5; no reliable D call. Trimming took off 6 bases at V and 14 bases at J, with 5 bases between the two ends. The germline CDR1 and CDR2 sequences are SNHLY and FYNNEI. The CDR3 runs to 8 residues. The variable domain in full, with the rest retrieved from reference TRBV2 and TRBJ1-5, is EPEVTQTPSHQVTQMGQEVILRCVPISNHLYFYWYRQILGQKVEFLVSFYNNEISEKSEIFDDQFSVERPDGSNFTLKIRSTKLEDSAMYFCASRGKHFGDGTRLSIL.

The gene calls are TRBV5-4 and TRBJ1-4; D is unclear. Germline V gives CDR1 SGHNT, CDR2 YYREEE (reference sequence). The CDR3 is made up of 15 amino acids. V lost 0 bases and J lost 3, with 9 bases in between. The CDR3 sequence is CASSLGREANEKLFF. The DNA for the CDR3 is TGTGCCAGCAGCTTGGGGAGGGAGGCTAATGAAAAACTGTTTTTT.

This chain joins TRBV27 and TRBJ1-1, with a weak D call TRBD1 (5 bases). With 0 bases removed from V and 6 bases from J, the gap between germline ends came to 11 bases. Germline lookup yields CDR1 MNHEY and CDR2 SMNVEV (reference sequence). This CDR3 spans 14 amino acids. In DNA form, the CDR3 reads TGTGCCAGCAGTTTATCGTTCAGGGCCCCTGAAGCTTTCTTT. Translated: CASSLSFRAPEAFF.

V gene TRBV5-6 combines with J gene TRBJ2-2; TRBD1 aligns across 9 bases. The CDR3 sequence is 15 residues long. Germline CDR1 SGHDT, CDR2 YYEEEE. The trim removed 2 bases at V and 3 bases at J, leaving 2 bases unmatched. CDR3 DNA: TGTGCCAGCAGCTTTGGGACAGGGTACACCGGGGAGCTGTTTTTT. Protein product: CASSFGTGYTGELFF. The full variable domain, with the rest looked up from reference TRBV5-6 and TRBJ2-2, is DAGVTQSPTHLIKTRGQQVTLRCSPKSGHDTVSWYQQALGQGPQFIFQYYEEEERQRGNFPDRFSGHQFPNYSSELNVNALLLGDSALYLCASSFGTGYTGELFFGEGSRLTVL.

The chain carries TRBV19 and TRBJ2-3, with a possible D match to TRBD2 (7 bases). V was cut by 7 bases and J by 3 bases, with 17 bases left in between. The germline CDR1 and CDR2 sequences are LNHDA and SQIVND (reference sequence). CDR3 length: 15 amino acids. CDR3 nucleotide sequence: TGTGCCAGTAAGGCCGGACTAGGGGGAACAGATACGCAGTATTTT. Translated, it gives CASKAGLGGTDTQYF.